Below are 2 T cell receptor beta chains sequenced from a single sample in a study of identical twins. TCRdb ran MiXCR on the 5' RACE reads and lists one entry per CDR3 protein. Among 1.5 million to 2 million distinct CDR3 sequences listed, under 35% were seen once. Sample: cord blood. The receptors come from a newborn girl in good health.

This clonotype was detected only once. The gene calls are TRBV7-2 and TRBJ2-7; D gene unclear. Trimming shortened V by 3 bases and J by 7 bases, and 19 bases separated the two germline ends. CDR1 SGHTA and CDR2 FQGNSA come from the germline V gene. The CDR3 length is 15 residues. The CDR3 sequence: CASSFGRPTYNEQYF. Written as DNA, the CDR3 is TGTGCCAGCAGCTTCGGCCGGCCAACCTACAATGAGCAGTACTTC.

This clonotype was seen only a few times. The V and J genes are TRBV15 and TRBJ2-7, with 14 bases that match TRBD2. The CDR3 extends over 15 amino acids. Germline loops: CDR1 LNHNV, CDR2 YYDKDF (reference sequence). After removal of 0 bases from V and 6 bases from J, the junction contained 1 base not matched to a gene. CDR3 sequence reads: CATSRDGTSGSEQYF. The CDR3 DNA sequence: TGTGCCACCAGCAGAGACGGGACTAGCGGGAGCGAGCAGTACTTC.